Shown below are 8 T cell receptor beta chains from a single sample sequenced in a study of blood T cells in healthy people across ages. A second PCR of roughly 7 to 11 cycles used a sample-barcoded 5' primer and a J-beta primer mix. TCRdb re-called the 5' RACE reads with MiXCR, one entry per CDR3 protein. There are around 2 million distinct CDR3 sequences in the sample; about two fifths occur only once, and 23% lies in the top ten. What was sequenced was blood. These receptors all stem from a human donor in good health.

This clonotype was observed a few times. The chain uses TRBV7-2 and TRBJ1-6, with D possibly TRBD1 on 5 matching bases. The germline V and J ends were trimmed by 4 bases and 16 bases, with 17 bases remaining between them. Per the germline V gene, CDR1 is SGHTA and CDR2 is FQGNSA. The CDR3 sequence is 13 residues long. In DNA, the CDR3 is TGTGCCAGCAGCTCAACACCGGGACCAGGGCTCCACTTT. As protein: CASSSTPGPGLHF. The variable domain in full, with the rest retrieved from reference TRBV7-2 and TRBJ1-6, is GAGVSQSPSNKVTEKGKDVELRCDPISGHTALYWYRQSLGQGLEFLIYFQGNSAPDKSGLPSDRFSAERTGGSVSTLTIQRTQQEDSAVYLCASSSTPGPGLHFGNGTRLTVT.

This clonotype was picked up a small number of times. The chain recombines TRBV7-9 with TRBJ2-1, with a weak D call TRBD2 (7 bases). The V and J ends lost 4 bases and 5 bases respectively, with 15 bases between them. CDR1 SEHNR and CDR2 FQNEAQ come from the germline V gene (reference sequence). There are 15 residues in the CDR3. The CDR3 DNA is TGTGCCAGCAGCTGGGGGGGGGCGCTTAACAATGAGCAGTTCTTC. It codes for CASSWGGALNNEQFF.

V gene TRBV5-5 combines with J gene TRBJ2-1; TRBD2 matches 13 bases. Germline V gene lookup returns CDR1 SGHKS and CDR2 YYEKEE (reference sequence). The ends lost 4 bases at V and 8 bases at J; junction bases unmatched: 6. There are 15 residues in the CDR3. The CDR3 region is CASSPGLAGRDEQFF. The CDR3 DNA reads as TGTGCCAGCAGCCCGGGACTAGCGGGGAGAGATGAGCAGTTCTTC.

V and J are TRBV20-1 and TRBJ2-7; D not certain. Germline V gives CDR1 DFQATT, CDR2 SNEGSKA (reference sequence). V was cut by 0 bases and J by 3 bases, with 18 bases left in between. The CDR3 extends over 16 amino acids. CDR3 amino acids: CSARDQLGRWNYEQYF. CDR3 in DNA: TGCAGTGCTAGAGATCAGTTAGGGCGGTGGAACTACGAGCAGTACTTC.

The table lists this clonotype with many counts. V is TRBV7-9 and J is TRBJ2-3; D is uncertain. V was trimmed by 5 bases and J by 0 bases, leaving 6 bases between them. This CDR3 has 13 residues. Per the germline V gene, CDR1 is SEHNR and CDR2 is FQNEAQ (reference sequence). DNA for the CDR3: TGTGCCAGCAGCCCCCATAGCACAGATACGCAGTATTTT. Protein: CASSPHSTDTQYF.

This clonotype was counted a few times. The chain uses TRBV4-3 and TRBJ2-5; 8 bases align to TRBD2. There are 17 residues in the CDR3. Germline assignment: CDR1 LGHNA and CDR2 YSLEER. The J segment lost 4 bases and the V segment lost 0 bases, leaving 10 bases of the junction unmatched. In nucleotides, the CDR3 is TGCGCCAGCAGCCAAGATTTCTTCGGGGGGGCCTCAGAGACCCAGTACTTC. This sequence encodes CASSQDFFGGASETQYF.

V gene TRBV4-2 combines with J gene TRBJ2-3; perhaps TRBD2 as D (6 bases). CDR1 and CDR2 from the germline V gene are LGHNA and YNFKEQ. V was clipped by 0 bases and J by 6 bases, with 22 bases between them. The CDR3 is 18 amino acids. CDR3 amino acids: CASSQDIEVDGEADTQYF. CDR3 sequence (DNA): TGTGCCAGCAGCCAAGACATAGAAGTCGACGGGGAGGCGGATACGCAGTATTTT.

This clonotype turned up a few times. This chain joins TRBV15 and TRBJ2-1, with 8 positions matching TRBD1. The germline gives CDR1 LNHNV, CDR2 YYDKDF (reference sequence). This CDR3 contains 14 residues. The junction had 5 bases not matched to a gene; V was cut back by 0 bases and J by 10 bases. For the CDR3, the DNA is TGTGCCACCAGCAGAGACCAGGGGGCGAGGGAGCAGTTCTTC. Translating it yields CATSRDQGAREQFF.